The 25 T cell receptor beta chains given below trace back to one sample, sequenced in a study of blood T cell repertoires in COVID-19. The repertoire was sequenced with immunoSEQ multiplex PCR; TCRdb's copy has only in-frame clones and lacks some. The sample contains fewer than 150,000 clones, roughly 85% of which appear only once. The sequencing sample was made of peripheral blood. The receptors here all came from a man between 45 and 60 years old with acute or convalescent COVID-19.

The J gene is TRBJ2-3, the V gene TRBV18, with TRBD1 identical over 8 bases. The CDR3 sequence is 16 residues long. Germline loops: CDR1 KGHSH, CDR2 LQKENI. V was pared by 6 bases and J by 2 bases, with 10 bases of the junction left unmatched. The CDR3 region is CASSTSRQGITDTQYF. DNA of the CDR3: TGTGCCAGCTCGACTTCCCGACAGGGGATCACAGATACGCAGTATTTT.

This clone was detected once. The chain uses TRBV7-2 and TRBJ1-5, with D perhaps TRBD1 (5 bases). The length of the CDR3 is 14 residues. V was pared by 2 bases and J by 1 base, with 6 bases between. Germline CDR1 is SGHTA and CDR2 is FQGNSA. The CDR3 sequence is CASSLRGSNQPQHF. The CDR3 DNA sequence: TGTGCCAGCAGCTTAAGGGGAAGCAATCAGCCCCAGCATTTT.

The chain couples TRBV10-3 to TRBJ1-2; 9 bases agree with TRBD1. The CDR3 is 13 residues long. Germline CDR1 reads ENHRY; CDR2 reads SYGVKD. V shed 4 bases and J 6 bases; nucleotides not matched to a gene: 3. In DNA, the CDR3 is TGTGCCATCAGTGGGGACAGGGAGAATGGCTACACCTTC. It yields the protein CAISGDRENGYTF.

J is TRBJ2-3 and V is TRBV5-4; no firm D call. The germline gives CDR1 SGHNT, CDR2 YYREEE (reference sequence). The CDR3 is 16 amino acids. The V end was cut by 3 bases, the J end by 4 bases, with 18 bases between. The CDR3: CASSSPSHRGPDTQYF. The CDR3 DNA sequence: TGTGCCAGCAGCTCCCCCTCGCACCGAGGTCCAGATACGCAGTATTTT.

The count of this clone is one. The chain joins TRBV6-1 to TRBJ2-1; D ambiguous. The CDR3 sequence is 15 residues long. Germline V gene sequence: CDR1 MNHNS, CDR2 SASEGT. V lost 2 bases to trimming and J lost 0 bases, with 8 bases between them. The CDR3 bases are TGTGCCAGCAGTGAACTCACAAGCTCCTACAATGAGCAGTTCTTC. Amino acid sequence: CASSELTSSYNEQFF.

The chain uses TRBV5-8 and TRBJ2-1; 11 bases agree with TRBD2. The germline gives CDR1 SGHTS, CDR2 YDEGEE. CDR3 length equals 15 residues. The trim removed 2 bases at V and 5 bases at J, leaving 3 bases unmatched. Written as DNA, the CDR3 is TGTGCCAGCAGCTTCGTGACTAGCGGGAACAATGAGCAGTTCTTC. Its protein is CASSFVTSGNNEQFF.

The J gene is TRBJ2-7, the V gene TRBV9; D remains ambiguous. V lost 4 bases and J 1 base, leaving 12 bases between the germline ends. Germline loops: CDR1 SGDLS, CDR2 YYNGEE. This CDR3 is 14 amino acids long. The CDR3 region is CASSPGSGSYEQYF. The CDR3, as DNA: TGTGCCAGCAGCCCAGGTAGTGGATCCTACGAGCAGTACTTC.

This chain joins TRBV28 and TRBJ2-2; D remains unclear. Germline V CDR1 and CDR2: MDHEN, SYDVKM. The V end was cut by 6 bases, the J end by 1 base, with 6 bases between. The CDR3 has 13 residues. CDR3 residues: CASSSGNTGELFF. Here the CDR3 DNA reads TGTGCCAGCAGCTCGGGGAACACCGGGGAGCTGTTTTTT.

This clone has more than one count but fewer than ten. The chain has TRBV5-6 and TRBJ2-7; the D gene is possibly TRBD1 (5 bases). Trimming shortened V by 4 bases and J by 6 bases, and 23 bases separated the two germline ends. This CDR3 region has 16 residues. In germline, CDR1 is SGHDT, CDR2 YYEEEE. CDR3 region: CASSNQGVGLPIEQYF. The CDR3 DNA is TGTGCCAGCAGCAATCAGGGTGTTGGGCTTCCGATCGAGCAGTACTTC.

The chain has TRBV6-5 and TRBJ1-6; 7 nucleotides line up with TRBD1. Unmatched junction bases numbered 3, after V lost 9 bases and J lost 4 bases. This CDR3 region has 13 residues. Germline CDR1 reads MNHEY; CDR2 reads SVGAGI. CDR3 region: CASRDSYNSPLHF. The DNA for the CDR3 is TGTGCCAGTCGGGACAGTTATAATTCACCCCTCCACTTT.

V is TRBV5-1 and J is TRBJ2-3; 12 bases map to TRBD1. Germline V gene data show CDR1 as SGHRS and CDR2 as YFSETQ. Trimming removed 4 bases from V and 6 bases from J; junction bases left unmatched: 6. This CDR3 contains 15 residues. The CDR3 nucleotides read TGCGCCAGCAGCCTGGGACAGGGGGCGGGTGATACGCAGTATTTT. Translation: CASSLGQGAGDTQYF.

The genes are TRBV7-2 and TRBJ1-5; the D gene is possibly TRBD1 (6 bases). This CDR3 is built from 13 residues. Between the trimmed V and J ends, which lost 8 bases and 2 bases, there was a span of 10 bases. Germline CDR1 SGHTA, CDR2 FQGNSA. As DNA, the CDR3 is TGTGCCAGCGGTTACAGGGGCAATCAGCCCCAGCATTTT. Its protein is CASGYRGNQPQHF.

The rearrangement uses TRBV11-2 and TRBJ2-2, with a weak D call TRBD2 (6 bases). Per the germline V gene, CDR1 is SGHAT and CDR2 is FQNNGV. V was shortened by 7 bases and J by 3 bases, with 18 bases between the two germline ends. CDR3 length: 16 residues. The CDR3 is CASNPPGEGYTGELFF. CDR3 nucleotides: TGTGCCAGCAACCCCCCGGGAGAAGGGTACACCGGGGAGCTGTTTTTT.

The gene calls are TRBV29-1 and TRBJ2-7, with D tentatively TRBD1 (5 bases). The CDR3 loop spans 13 amino acids. V was clipped by 5 bases and J by 3 bases, with 14 bases between them. Germline V gives CDR1 SQVTM, CDR2 ANQGSEA. CDR3 nucleotides: TGCAGCGTTTTAATGACAGATAACTACGAGCAGTACTTC. Protein product: CSVLMTDNYEQYF.

The J gene is TRBJ1-5, the V gene TRBV4-1; 9 positions agree with TRBD1. Unmatched junction bases numbered 7, after V lost 4 bases and J lost 3 bases. In germline, CDR1 is MGHRA, CDR2 YSYEKL. The CDR3 contains 16 residues. CDR3 DNA sequence: TGCGCCAGCAGCCGGAAACAGGGGGCGGACAATCAGCCCCAGCATTTT. Translated: CASSRKQGADNQPQHF.

This clone has a single count. This specimen includes other DNA sequences encoding the same CDR3. This chain uses TRBV2 with TRBJ2-7; D may be TRBD2 (7 bases). This CDR3 spans 16 amino acids. V was trimmed by 0 bases and J by 4 bases, leaving 16 bases between them. CDR1 SNHLY and CDR2 FYNNEI come from the germline V gene. CDR3 in DNA: TGTGCCAGCAGTGAAGCGGGTCGAGGGGGGGGTTACGAGCAGTACTTC. Translating gives CASSEAGRGGGYEQYF.

V is TRBV20-1 and J is TRBJ2-7; the D gene is possibly TRBD2 (6 bases). CDR1 is DFQATT, CDR2 SNEGSKA, per germline (reference sequence). CDR3 length: 15 amino acids. Deletions cut 3 bases from V and 2 bases from J, with 17 bases between. This CDR3 is CSASVSGRGTYEQYF. The CDR3 bases are TGCAGTGCTAGTGTATCCGGGCGGGGAACCTACGAGCAGTACTTC.

The V gene is TRBV5-1, the J gene TRBJ2-7; 8 nucleotides match TRBD2. J lost 6 bases, V lost 2 bases, and 7 bases had no gene match. This CDR3 contains 14 residues. The V gene's germline CDR1 is SGHRS and CDR2 YFSETQ. In DNA form, the CDR3 reads TGCGCCAGCAGCTTAGCCGCGGGGGGAGGCGAGCAGTACTTC. It codes for CASSLAAGGGEQYF.

The chain links TRBV28 to TRBJ1-2; D unclear. This CDR3 region has 11 residues. Germline V lookup: CDR1 MDHEN, CDR2 SYDVKM. Trimming shortened V by 6 bases and J by 4 bases, and 6 bases separated the two germline ends. The CDR3 reads CASRTAYGYTF. The DNA for the CDR3 is TGTGCCAGCAGGACTGCCTATGGCTACACCTTC.

DNA of the CDR3: TGTGCCTGGAGTGTACTAAAGGGGACAGGGGCCCCCTACGAGCAGTACTTC. Residues: CAWSVLKGTGAPYEQYF. The chain links TRBV30 to TRBJ2-7; 10 nucleotides match TRBD1. This CDR3 has 17 residues. Germline V lookup: CDR1 GTSNPN, CDR2 SVGIG (reference sequence). Losses at the gene ends were 0 bases for V and 2 bases for J; bases not matched to a gene: 10.

This chain links TRBV27 with TRBJ1-2; 10 nucleotides agree with TRBD1. CDR1 is MNHEY, CDR2 SMNVEV, per germline (reference sequence). The CDR3 sequence is 16 residues long. Trimming at V came to 5 bases and at J to 4 bases, leaving 10 bases not matched to a gene. Here the CDR3 reads CASSVAGQGWVYGYTF. CDR3 nucleotides: TGTGCCAGCAGTGTAGCGGGACAGGGGTGGGTCTATGGCTACACCTTC.

The chain joins TRBV19 to TRBJ2-5, with a weak D call TRBD1 (6 bases). This CDR3 has 14 residues. V dropped 1 base and J dropped 2 bases, with 8 bases sitting between them. Germline lookup yields CDR1 LNHDA and CDR2 SQIVND (reference sequence). DNA of the CDR3: TGTGCCAGTAGTATAGCGAGGGGGCAAGAGACCCAGTACTTC. Protein: CASSIARGQETQYF.

For the CDR3, the DNA is TGCGCCAGCAGCCAAGGGTCAGGCCAGCCCCAGCATTTT. It yields the protein CASSQGSGQPQHF. The genes are TRBV4-1 and TRBJ1-5, with D unclear. Per the germline V gene, CDR1 is MGHRA and CDR2 is YSYEKL. Trimming took off 1 base at V and 7 bases at J, with 8 bases between the two ends. The CDR3 consists of 13 residues.

The chain combines TRBV18 with TRBJ1-6, with D possibly being TRBD1 (6 bases). Looked up from germline, CDR1 is KGHSH and CDR2 is LQKENI. The CDR3 totals 15 residues. The germline V and J ends were trimmed by 0 bases and 14 bases, with 17 bases remaining between them. This chain's CDR3 is CASSPPNTGLFTLHF. Here the CDR3 DNA reads TGTGCCAGCTCACCACCGAACACAGGGCTGTTCACCCTCCACTTT. The full variable domain, in which reference TRBV18 and TRBJ1-6 provide the parts outside the CDR3, is NAGVMQNPRHLVRRRGQEARLRCSPMKGHSHVYWYRQLPEEGLKFMVYLQKENIIDESGMPKERFSAEFPKEGPSILRIQQVVRGDSAAYFCASSPPNTGLFTLHFGNGTRLTVT.

The chain is built from TRBV19 and TRBJ1-4; possibly TRBD1 for D (5 bases). CDR3 length equals 16 residues. The V gene's germline CDR1 is LNHDA and CDR2 SQIVND (reference sequence). The germline V and J ends were trimmed by 5 bases and 1 base, with 14 bases remaining between them. CDR3 bases: TGTGCCAGTAGTTCTCCCCGGGGGGTAACTAATGAAAAACTGTTTTTT. This codes for CASSSPRGVTNEKLFF.